The clone carrying this TCR beta chain has more than one count but fewer than ten. Antigen unknown. Trimming removed 2 bases at V and 1 base at J, with 11 bases between. The CDR3 runs 15 residues. Germline CDR1 is MNHNS and CDR2 is SASEGT. These data come from a study of identical twins. One entry per CDR3 protein results from TCRdb running MiXCR on the 5' RACE reads. The sample holds around 1.7 million distinct CDR3 sequences, under 35% seen once. Findings and caveats of the study: While abundant cord blood beta clonotypes carried fewer insertions, memory repertoires showed no such pattern.

Material: cord blood. The chain carries TRBV6-1 and TRBJ1-1; D ambiguous. The sequence was collected from a newborn girl in good health. Here the CDR3 reads CASSEFPGPNTEAFF. For the CDR3, the DNA is TGTGCCAGCAGTGAATTCCCGGGCCCGAACACTGAAGCTTTCTTT.